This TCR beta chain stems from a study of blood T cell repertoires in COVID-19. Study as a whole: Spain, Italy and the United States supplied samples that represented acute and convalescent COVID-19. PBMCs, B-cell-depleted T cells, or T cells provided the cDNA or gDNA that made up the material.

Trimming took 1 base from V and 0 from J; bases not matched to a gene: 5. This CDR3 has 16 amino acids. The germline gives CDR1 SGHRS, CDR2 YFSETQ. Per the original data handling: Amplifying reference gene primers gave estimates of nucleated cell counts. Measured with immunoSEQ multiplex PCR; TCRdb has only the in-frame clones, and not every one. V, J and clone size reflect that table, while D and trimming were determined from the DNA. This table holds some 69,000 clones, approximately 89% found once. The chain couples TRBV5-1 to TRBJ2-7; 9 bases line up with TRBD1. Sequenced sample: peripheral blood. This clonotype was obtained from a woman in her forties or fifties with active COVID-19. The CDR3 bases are TGCGCCAGCAGCTTGATGGGACAGGGAAGCTCCTACGAGCAGTACTTC. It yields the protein CASSLMGQGSSYEQYF.